The entry below describes one TCR beta chain. The clone's antigen remains unknown. The input lacks base qualities; no much larger clone sits a single base away. This sample was taken from a study of blood T cell repertoires in COVID-19 (dated by TCRdb to about 2020). Background for the entire study: Collaborator samples came from the United States, Italy and Spain and covered acute and convalescent phases of COVID-19. The prospective study material was composed of cDNA or gDNA derived from T cells, B-cell-depleted T cells, or PBMCs. Deeply sampled blood TCRbeta repertoires from subjects exposed to, actively infected with, or recovered from COVID-19 were included in the dataset. The repertoires were released in a freely available public database intended as a resource for research on the immune response to SARS-CoV-2. Samples came from the ongoing ImmuneRACE study (first 160 participants) plus 1,254 subjects from 6 global collaborators. Nearly every sample came with metadata listing a de-identified subject ID, COVID-19 status, age in years and sex. HLA class I and class II types, where available, came from metadata supplied by the sample provider rather than from assay-based typing.

TCRbeta CDR3 regions were amplified from genomic DNA using the immunoSEQ Assay, a bias-controlled multiplex PCR. In the authors' own workflow: The number of nucleated cells in each sample was estimated from the amplification of reference gene primers within the assay. To quantify the absolute abundance of each unique TCRbeta CDR3 rearrangement, sequence reads were collapsed and filtered. For each sample, productive Simpson clonality was calculated by taking the square root of Simpson's diversity index across productive rearrangements. TCRdb carries this immuneACCESS record with in-frame sequences only. Its versions omit some clonotypes, under half of them owing to an unresolved V gene in the studies checked, with the rest unexplained. V and J calls plus clone size are reproduced from that table; the DNA served to infer D and trimming. This sample comprises roughly 100,000 clones, about two thirds of them detected only once. More than 0.8% of the sample is in the top ten clones.

Overall results and qualifications from the work: The quantity of clinical and demographic metadata differed by source and by participant and was supplied without curation.

Whole blood was collected in K2EDTA tubes by collaborating institutions according to the institutions' own protocols. For TCRbeta analysis, collaborator samples were shipped as frozen whole blood, as isolated PBMCs, or as DNA extracted from either sample type. The source is a human donor with acute or convalescent COVID-19. The donor label of this sample is uncertain. The sequenced sample was peripheral blood.

The nucleotides read TGTGCCATCAGTGAGCGGGCTCAGGGGACTGAAGCTTTCTTT. Its coded protein is CAISERAQGTEAFF. This sequence uses TRBV10-3 and TRBJ1-1, with a weak D call of TRBD1 (6 bases match). V is cut by 2 bases and J by 5 bases, and the space between the germline ends is 12 bases. The CDR3 numbers 14 residues from cysteine through phenylalanine. The DNA shown is the 42-base CDR3, in frame from base 1. CDR1 and CDR2 were assigned from the germline V gene as ENHRY and SYGVKD.